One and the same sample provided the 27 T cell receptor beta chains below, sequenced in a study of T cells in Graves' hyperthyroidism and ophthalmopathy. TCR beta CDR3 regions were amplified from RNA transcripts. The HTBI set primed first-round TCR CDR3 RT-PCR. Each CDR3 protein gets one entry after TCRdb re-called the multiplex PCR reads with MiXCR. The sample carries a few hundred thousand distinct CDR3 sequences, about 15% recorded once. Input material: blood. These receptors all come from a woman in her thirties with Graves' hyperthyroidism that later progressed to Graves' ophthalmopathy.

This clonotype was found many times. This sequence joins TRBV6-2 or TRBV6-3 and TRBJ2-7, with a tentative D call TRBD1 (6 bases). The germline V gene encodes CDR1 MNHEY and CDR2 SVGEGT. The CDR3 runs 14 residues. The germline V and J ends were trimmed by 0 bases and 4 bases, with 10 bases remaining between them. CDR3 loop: CASSYSGTLYEQYF. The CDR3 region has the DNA TGTGCCAGCAGTTACTCCGGGACACTTTACGAGCAGTACTTC.

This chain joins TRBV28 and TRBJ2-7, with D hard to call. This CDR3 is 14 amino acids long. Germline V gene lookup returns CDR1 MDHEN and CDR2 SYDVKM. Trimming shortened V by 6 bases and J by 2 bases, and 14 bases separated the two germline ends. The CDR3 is CASSAPGGPYEQYF. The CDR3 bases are TGTGCCAGCAGCGCCCCGGGCGGACCCTACGAGCAGTACTTC.

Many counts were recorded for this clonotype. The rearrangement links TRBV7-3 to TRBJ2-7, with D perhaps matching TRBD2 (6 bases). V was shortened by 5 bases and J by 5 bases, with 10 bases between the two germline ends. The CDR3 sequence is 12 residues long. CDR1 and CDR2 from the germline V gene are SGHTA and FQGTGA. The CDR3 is CASSPPGDEQYF. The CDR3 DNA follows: TGTGCCAGCAGCCCTCCGGGGGACGAGCAGTACTTC.

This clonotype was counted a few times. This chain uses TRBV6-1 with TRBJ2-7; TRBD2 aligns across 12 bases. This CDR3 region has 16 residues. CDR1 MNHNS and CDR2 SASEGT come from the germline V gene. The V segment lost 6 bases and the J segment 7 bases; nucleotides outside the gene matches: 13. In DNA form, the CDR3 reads TGTGCCAGCAGCCACCCTCTAGCGGGAGGGCCGGGTGAGCAGTACTTC. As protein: CASSHPLAGGPGEQYF.

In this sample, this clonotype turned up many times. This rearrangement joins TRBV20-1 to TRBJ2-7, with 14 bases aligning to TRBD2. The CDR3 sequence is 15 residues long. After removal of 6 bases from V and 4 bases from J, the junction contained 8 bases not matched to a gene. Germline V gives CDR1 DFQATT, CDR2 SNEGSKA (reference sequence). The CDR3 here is CSATGTSGSWYEQYF. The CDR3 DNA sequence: TGCAGTGCGACCGGGACTAGCGGGAGTTGGTACGAGCAGTACTTC.

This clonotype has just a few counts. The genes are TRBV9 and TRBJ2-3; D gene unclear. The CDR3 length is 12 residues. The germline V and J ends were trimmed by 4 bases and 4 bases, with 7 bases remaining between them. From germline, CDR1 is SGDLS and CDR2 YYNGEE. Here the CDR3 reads CASSPRPDTQYF. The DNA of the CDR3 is TGTGCCAGCAGCCCACGCCCAGATACGCAGTATTTT.

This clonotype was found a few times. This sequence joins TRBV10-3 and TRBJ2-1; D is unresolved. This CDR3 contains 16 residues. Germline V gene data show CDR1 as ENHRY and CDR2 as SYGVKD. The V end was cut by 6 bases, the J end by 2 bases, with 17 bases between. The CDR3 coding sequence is TGTGCCATCAGCGATCTCTACTCATCCCCCTACAATGAGCAGTTCTTC. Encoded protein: CAISDLYSSPYNEQFF.

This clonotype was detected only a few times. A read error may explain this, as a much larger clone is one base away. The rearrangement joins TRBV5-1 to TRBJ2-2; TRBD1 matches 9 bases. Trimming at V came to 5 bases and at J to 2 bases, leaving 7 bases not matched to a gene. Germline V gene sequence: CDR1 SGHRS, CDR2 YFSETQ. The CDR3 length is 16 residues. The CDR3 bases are TGCGCCAGCAGATGTACAGGGGGCTCTAACACCGGGGAGCTGTTTTTT. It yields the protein CASRCTGGSNTGELFF.

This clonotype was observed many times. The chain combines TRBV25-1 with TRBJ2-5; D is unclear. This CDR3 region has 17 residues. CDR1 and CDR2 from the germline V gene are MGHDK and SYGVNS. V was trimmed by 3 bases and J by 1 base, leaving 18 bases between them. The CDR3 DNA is TGTGCCAGCAGTGATACCAGAAGCGTCTCCTCCCAAGAGACCCAGTACTTC. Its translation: CASSDTRSVSSQETQYF.

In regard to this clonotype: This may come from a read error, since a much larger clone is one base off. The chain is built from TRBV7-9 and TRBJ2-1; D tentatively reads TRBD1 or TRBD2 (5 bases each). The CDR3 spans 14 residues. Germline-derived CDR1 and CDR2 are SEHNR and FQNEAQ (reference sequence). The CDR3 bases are TGTGCCGGCAGCTCTGCGGATGGGGGTGGAGAGCAGTTCTTC. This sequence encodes CAGSSADGGGEQFF.

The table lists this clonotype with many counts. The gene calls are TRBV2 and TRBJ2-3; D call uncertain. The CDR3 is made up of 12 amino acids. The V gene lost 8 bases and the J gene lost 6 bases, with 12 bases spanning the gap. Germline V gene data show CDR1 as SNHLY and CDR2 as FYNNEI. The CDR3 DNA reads TGTGCCAGCCGGAGAGAATCCGATACGCAGTATTTT. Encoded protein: CASRRESDTQYF.

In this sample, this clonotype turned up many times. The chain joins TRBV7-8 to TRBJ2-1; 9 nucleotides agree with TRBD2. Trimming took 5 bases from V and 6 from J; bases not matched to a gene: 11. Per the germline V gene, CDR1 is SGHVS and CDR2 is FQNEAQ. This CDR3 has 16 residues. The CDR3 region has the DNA TGTGCCAGCAGCCCAACCCATAGCGGGAGCGGCAATGAGCAGTTCTTC. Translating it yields CASSPTHSGSGNEQFF.

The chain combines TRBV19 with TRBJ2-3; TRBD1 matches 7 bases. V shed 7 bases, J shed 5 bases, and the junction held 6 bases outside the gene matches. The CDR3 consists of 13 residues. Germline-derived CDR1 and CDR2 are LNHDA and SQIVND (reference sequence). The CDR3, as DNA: TGTGCCAGTATCGCCAGGGGGATAGATACGCAGTATTTT. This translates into CASIARGIDTQYF.

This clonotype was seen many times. CDR3 coding DNA: TGTGCCAGCGCCTCCGCGTCAGGATTCCAAGAGACCCAGTACTTC. Its translation: CASASASGFQETQYF. The rearrangement links TRBV3-1 to TRBJ2-5; D unresolved. CDR3 length: 15 amino acids. The V end was cut by 8 bases, the J end by 1 base, with 17 bases between. Germline-derived CDR1 and CDR2 are LGHDT and YNNKEL (reference sequence).

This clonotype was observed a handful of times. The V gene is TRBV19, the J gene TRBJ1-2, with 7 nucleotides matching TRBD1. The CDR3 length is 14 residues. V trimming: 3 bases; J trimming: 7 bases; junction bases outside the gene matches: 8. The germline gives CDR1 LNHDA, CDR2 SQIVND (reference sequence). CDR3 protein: CASSIDRGHFGYTF. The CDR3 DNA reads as TGTGCCAGTAGTATTGATAGGGGGCACTTTGGCTACACCTTC.

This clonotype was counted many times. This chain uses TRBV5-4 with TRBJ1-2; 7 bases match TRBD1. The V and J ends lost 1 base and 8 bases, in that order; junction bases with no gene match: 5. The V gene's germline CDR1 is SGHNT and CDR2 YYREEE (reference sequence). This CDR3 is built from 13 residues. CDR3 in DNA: TGTGCCAGCAGCTTGCCACAGGGGAAGGGCTACACCTTC. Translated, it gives CASSLPQGKGYTF. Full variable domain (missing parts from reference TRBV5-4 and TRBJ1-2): ETGVTQSPTHLIKTRGQQVTLRCSSQSGHNTVSWYQQALGQGPQFIFQYYREEENGRGNFPPRFSGLQFPNYSSELNVNALELDDSALYLCASSLPQGKGYTFGSGTRLTVV.

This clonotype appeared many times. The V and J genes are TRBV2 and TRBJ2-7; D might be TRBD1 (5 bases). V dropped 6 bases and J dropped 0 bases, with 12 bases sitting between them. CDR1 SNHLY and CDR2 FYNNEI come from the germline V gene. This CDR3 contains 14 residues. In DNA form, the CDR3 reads TGTGCCAGCAGGAGGACACCTAGCTCCTACGAGCAGTACTTC. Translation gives CASRRTPSSYEQYF.

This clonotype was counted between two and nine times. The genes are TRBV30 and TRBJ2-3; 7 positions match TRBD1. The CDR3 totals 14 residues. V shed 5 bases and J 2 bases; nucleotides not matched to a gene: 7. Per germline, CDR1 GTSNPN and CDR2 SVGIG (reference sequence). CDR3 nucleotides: TGTGCCTGGTCGACAGGGACGCCCACAGATACGCAGTATTTT. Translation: CAWSTGTPTDTQYF.

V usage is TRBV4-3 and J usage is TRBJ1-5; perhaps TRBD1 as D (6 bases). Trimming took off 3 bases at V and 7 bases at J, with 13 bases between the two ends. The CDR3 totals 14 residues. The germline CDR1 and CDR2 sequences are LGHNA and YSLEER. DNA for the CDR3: TGCGCCAGCAGCCAGGGACACGAGGGACAGCCCCAGCATTTT. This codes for CASSQGHEGQPQHF.

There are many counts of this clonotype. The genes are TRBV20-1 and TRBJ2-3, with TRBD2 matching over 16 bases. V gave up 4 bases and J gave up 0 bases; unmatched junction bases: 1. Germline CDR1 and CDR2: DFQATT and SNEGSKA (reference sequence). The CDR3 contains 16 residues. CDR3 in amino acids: CSATGLAGGSTDTQYF. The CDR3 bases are TGCAGTGCTACGGGACTAGCGGGAGGGAGCACAGATACGCAGTATTTT.

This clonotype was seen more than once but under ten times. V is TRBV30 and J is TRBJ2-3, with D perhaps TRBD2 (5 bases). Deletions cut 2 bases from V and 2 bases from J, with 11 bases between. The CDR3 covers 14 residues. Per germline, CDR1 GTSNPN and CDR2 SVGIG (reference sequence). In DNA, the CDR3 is TGTGCCTGGAGTCCTCGGGGATCCACAGATACGCAGTATTTT. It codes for CAWSPRGSTDTQYF.

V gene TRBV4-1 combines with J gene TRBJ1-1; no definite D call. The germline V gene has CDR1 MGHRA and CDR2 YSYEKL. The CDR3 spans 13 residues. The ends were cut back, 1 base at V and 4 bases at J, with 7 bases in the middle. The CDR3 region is CASSQADPTEAFF. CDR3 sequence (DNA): TGCGCCAGCAGCCAAGCGGACCCCACTGAAGCTTTCTTT.

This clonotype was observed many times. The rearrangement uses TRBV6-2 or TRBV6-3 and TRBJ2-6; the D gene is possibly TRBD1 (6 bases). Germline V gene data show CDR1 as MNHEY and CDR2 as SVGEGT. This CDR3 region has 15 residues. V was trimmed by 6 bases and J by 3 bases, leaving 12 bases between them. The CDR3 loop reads CASSRTTGGANVLTF. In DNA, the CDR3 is TGTGCCAGCAGCCGGACGACAGGTGGGGCCAACGTCCTGACTTTC.

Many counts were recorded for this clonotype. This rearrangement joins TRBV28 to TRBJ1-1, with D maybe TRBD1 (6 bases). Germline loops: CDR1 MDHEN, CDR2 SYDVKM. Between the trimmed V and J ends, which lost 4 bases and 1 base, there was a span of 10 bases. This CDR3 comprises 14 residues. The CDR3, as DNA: TGTGCCAGCAGTTGCCGACAGGAGAACACTGAAGCTTTCTTT. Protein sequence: CASSCRQENTEAFF.

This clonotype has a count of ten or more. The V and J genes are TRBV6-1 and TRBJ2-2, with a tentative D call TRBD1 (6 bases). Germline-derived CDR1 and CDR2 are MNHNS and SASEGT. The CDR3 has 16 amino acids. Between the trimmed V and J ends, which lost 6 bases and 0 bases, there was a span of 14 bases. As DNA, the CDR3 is TGTGCCAGCAGATTGACGACAGGTTCGAACACCGGGGAGCTGTTTTTT. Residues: CASRLTTGSNTGELFF.

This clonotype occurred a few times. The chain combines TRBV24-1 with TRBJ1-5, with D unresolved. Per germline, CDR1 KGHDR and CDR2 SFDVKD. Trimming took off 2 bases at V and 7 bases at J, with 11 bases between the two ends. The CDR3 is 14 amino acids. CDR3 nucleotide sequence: TGTGCCACCAGTGATTCGTCGGTAGGGCAGCCCCAGCATTTT. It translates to CATSDSSVGQPQHF.

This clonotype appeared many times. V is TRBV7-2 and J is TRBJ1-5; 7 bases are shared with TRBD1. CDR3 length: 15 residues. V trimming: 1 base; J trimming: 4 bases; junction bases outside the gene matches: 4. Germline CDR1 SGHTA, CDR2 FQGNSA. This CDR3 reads CASSLDGTANQPQHF. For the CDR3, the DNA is TGTGCCAGCAGCTTAGACGGGACAGCTAATCAGCCCCAGCATTTT.